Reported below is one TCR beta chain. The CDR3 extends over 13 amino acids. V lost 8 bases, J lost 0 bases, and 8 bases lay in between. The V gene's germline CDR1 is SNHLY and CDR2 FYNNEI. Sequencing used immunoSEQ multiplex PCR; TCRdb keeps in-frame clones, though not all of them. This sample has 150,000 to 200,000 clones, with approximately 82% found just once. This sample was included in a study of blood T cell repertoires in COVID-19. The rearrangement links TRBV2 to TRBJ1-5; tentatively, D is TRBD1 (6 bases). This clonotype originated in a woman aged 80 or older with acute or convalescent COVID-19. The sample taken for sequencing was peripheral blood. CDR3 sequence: CASAGVSNQPQHF. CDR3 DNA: TGTGCCAGCGCAGGGGTTAGCAATCAGCCCCAGCATTTT.